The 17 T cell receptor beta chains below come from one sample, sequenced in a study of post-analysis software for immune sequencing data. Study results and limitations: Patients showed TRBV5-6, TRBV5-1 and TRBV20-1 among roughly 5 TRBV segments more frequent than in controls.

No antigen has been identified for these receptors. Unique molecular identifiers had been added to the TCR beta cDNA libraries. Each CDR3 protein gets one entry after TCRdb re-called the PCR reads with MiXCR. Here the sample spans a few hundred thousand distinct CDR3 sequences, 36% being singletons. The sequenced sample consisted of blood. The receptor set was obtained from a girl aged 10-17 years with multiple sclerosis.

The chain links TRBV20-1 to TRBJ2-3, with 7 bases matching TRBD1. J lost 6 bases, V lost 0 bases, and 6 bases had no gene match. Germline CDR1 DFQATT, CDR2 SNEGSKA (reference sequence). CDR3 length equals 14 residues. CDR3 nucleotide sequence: TGCAGTGCTAGAGATCCGACAGGGTGGGATACGCAGTATTTT. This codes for CSARDPTGWDTQYF.

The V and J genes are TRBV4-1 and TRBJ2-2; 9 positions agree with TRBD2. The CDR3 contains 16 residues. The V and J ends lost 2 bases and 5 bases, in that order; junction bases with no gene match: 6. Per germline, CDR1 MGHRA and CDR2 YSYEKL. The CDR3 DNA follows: TGCGCCAGCAGCCAACCTCTAGCGGGAAAGACCGGGGAGCTGTTTTTT. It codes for CASSQPLAGKTGELFF.

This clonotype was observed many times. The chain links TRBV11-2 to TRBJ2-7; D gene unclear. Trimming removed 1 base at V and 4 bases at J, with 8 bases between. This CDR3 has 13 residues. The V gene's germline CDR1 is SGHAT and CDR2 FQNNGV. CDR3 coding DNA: TGTGCCAGCAGCTTAGGTTCAAAATACGAGCAGTACTTC. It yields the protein CASSLGSKYEQYF.

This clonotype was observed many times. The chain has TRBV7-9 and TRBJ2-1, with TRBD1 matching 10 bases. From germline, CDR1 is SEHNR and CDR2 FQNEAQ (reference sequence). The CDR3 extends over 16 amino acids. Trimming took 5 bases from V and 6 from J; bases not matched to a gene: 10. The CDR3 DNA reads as TGTGCCAGCAGCACCGAGGGGACAGGGGCAATCAATGAGCAGTTCTTC. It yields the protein CASSTEGTGAINEQFF.

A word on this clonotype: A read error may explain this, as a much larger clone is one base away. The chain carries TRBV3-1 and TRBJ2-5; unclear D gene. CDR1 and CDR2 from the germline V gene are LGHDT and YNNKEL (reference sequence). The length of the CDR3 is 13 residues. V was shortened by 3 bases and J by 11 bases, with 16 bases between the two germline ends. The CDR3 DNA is TGTGCCAGCAGCCACGGCCTAGAGAATGAGCAGTACTTC. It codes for CASSHGLENEQYF.

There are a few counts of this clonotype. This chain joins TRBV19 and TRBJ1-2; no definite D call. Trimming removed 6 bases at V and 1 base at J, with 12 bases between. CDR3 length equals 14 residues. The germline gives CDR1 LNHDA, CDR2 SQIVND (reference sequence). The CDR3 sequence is CASSPSTSNYGYTF. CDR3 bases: TGTGCCAGTAGCCCCTCGACCAGTAACTATGGCTACACCTTC.

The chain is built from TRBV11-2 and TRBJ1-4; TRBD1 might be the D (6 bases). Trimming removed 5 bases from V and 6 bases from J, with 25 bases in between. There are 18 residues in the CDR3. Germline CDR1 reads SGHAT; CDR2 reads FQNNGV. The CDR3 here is CASSPTRDTTRQDEKLFF. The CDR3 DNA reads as TGTGCCAGCAGCCCCACCCGGGACACCACCCGGCAGGATGAAAAACTGTTTTTT.

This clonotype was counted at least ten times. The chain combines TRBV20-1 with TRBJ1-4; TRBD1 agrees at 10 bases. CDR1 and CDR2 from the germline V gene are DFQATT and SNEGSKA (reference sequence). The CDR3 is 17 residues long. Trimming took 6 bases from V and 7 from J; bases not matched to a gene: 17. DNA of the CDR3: TGCAGTGCCCCGAGGACAGGGGGTCGGGTGACGGTTGAAAAACTGTTTTTT. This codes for CSAPRTGGRVTVEKLFF.

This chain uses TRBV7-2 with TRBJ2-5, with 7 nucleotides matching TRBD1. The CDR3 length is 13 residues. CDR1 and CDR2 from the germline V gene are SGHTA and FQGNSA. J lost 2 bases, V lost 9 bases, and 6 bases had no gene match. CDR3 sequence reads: CASGRDSQETQYF. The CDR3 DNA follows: TGTGCCAGTGGTAGGGACAGTCAAGAGACCCAGTACTTC.

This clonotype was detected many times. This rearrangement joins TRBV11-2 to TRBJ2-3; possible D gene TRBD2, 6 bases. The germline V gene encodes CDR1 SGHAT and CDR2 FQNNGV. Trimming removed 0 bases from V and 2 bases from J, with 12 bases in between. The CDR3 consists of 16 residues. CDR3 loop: CASSLDAGLSTDTQYF. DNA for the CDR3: TGTGCCAGCAGCTTAGATGCAGGACTATCCACAGATACGCAGTATTTT.

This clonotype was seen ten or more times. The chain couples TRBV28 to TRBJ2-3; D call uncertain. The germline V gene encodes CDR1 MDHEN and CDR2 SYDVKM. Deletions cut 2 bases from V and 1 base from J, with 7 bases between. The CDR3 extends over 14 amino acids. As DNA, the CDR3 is TGTGCCAGCAGTTTACCGGCAGGCACAGATACGCAGTATTTT. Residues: CASSLPAGTDTQYF.

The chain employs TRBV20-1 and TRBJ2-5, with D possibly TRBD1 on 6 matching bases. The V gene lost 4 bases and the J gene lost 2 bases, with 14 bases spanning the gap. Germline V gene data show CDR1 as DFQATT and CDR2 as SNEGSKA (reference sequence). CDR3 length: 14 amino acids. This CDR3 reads CSATGTPQQETQYF. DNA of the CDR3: TGCAGTGCTACCGGGACACCACAACAAGAGACCCAGTACTTC.

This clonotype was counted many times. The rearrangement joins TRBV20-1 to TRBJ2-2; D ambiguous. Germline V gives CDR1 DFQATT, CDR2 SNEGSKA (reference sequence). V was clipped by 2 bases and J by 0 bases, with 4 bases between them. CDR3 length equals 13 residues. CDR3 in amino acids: CSARWSNTGELFF. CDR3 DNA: TGCAGTGCTAGATGGTCGAACACCGGGGAGCTGTTTTTT.

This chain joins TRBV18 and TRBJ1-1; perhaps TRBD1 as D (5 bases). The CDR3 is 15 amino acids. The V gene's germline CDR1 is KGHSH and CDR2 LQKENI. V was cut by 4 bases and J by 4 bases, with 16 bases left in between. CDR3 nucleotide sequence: TGTGCCAGCTCACAAAACCGGGGCCTGGGCACTGAAGCTTTCTTT. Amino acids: CASSQNRGLGTEAFF.

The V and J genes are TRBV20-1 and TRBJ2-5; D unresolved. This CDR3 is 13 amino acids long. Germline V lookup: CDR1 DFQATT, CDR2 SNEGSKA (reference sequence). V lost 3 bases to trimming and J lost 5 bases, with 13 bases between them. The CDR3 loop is CSASRGSLETQYF. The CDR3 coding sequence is TGCAGTGCTAGCCGCGGCAGTTTGGAGACCCAGTACTTC.

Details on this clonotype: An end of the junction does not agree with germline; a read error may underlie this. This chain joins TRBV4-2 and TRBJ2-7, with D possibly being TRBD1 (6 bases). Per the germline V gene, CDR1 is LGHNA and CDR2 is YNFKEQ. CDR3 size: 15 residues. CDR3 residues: CGSSQSNRETDEQYF. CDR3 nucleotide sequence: TGTGGCAGCAGCCAATCGAACAGGGAAACGGACGAGCAGTACTTC.

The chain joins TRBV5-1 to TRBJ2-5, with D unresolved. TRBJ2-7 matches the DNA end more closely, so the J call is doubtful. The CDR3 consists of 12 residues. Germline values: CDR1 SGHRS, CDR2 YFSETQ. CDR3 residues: CASSLAGAEQYF. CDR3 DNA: TGCGCCAGCAGCTTGGCGGGCGCCGAGCAGTACTTC.